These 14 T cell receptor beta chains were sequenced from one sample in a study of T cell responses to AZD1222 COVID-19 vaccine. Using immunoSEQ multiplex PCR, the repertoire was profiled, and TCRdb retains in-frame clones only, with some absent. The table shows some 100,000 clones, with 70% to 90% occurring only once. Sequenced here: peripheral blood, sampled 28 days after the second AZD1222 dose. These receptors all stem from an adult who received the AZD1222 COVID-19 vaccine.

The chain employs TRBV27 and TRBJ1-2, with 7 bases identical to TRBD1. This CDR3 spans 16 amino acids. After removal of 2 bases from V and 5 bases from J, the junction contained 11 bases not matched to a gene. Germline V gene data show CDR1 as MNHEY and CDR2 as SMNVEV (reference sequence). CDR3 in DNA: TGTGCCAGCAGTTTACGGGTAGGGGGCTTGGGGTATGGCTACACCTTC. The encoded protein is CASSLRVGGLGYGYTF.

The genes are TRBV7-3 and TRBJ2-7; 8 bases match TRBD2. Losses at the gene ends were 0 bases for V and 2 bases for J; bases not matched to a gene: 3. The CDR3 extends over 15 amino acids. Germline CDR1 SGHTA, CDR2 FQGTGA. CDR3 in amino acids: CASSLTPGGTYEQYF. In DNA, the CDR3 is TGTGCCAGCAGCTTAACCCCGGGGGGGACCTACGAGCAGTACTTC.

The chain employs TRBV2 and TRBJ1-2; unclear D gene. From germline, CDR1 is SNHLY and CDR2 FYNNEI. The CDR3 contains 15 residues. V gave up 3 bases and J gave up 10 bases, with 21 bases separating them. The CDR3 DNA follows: TGTGCCAGCAGTGAGCAACACGGTCCCAGAACGATCTACACCTTC. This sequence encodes CASSEQHGPRTIYTF.

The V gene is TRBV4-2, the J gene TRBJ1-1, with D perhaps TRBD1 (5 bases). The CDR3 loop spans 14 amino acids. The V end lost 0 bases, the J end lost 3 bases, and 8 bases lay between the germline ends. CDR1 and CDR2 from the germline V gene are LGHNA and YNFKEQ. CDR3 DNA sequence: TGTGCCAGCAGCCAAGACCCCAGGGACACTGAAGCTTTCTTT. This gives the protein CASSQDPRDTEAFF.

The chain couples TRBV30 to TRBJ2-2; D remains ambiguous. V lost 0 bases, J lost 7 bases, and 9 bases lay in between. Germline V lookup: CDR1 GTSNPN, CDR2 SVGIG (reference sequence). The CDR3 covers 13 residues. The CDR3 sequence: CAWSVRMDGELFF. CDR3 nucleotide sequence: TGTGCCTGGAGTGTACGGATGGACGGGGAGCTGTTTTTT.

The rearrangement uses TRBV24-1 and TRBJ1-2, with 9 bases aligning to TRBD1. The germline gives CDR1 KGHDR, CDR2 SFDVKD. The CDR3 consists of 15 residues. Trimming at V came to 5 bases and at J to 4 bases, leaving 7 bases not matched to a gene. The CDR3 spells CATSGGTGNFYGYTF. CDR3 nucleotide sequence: TGTGCCACCAGTGGGGGGACAGGGAACTTCTATGGCTACACCTTC.

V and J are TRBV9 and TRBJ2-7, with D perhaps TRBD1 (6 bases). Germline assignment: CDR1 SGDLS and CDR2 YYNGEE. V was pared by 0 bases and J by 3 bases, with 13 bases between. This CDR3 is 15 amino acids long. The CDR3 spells CASSVGQVAVYEQYF. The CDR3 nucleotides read TGTGCCAGCAGCGTAGGACAGGTGGCCGTCTACGAGCAGTACTTC.

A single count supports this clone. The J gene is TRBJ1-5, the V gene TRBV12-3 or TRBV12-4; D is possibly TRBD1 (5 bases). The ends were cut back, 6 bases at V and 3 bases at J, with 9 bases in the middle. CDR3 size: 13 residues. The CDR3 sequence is CASSGQFNQPQHF. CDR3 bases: TGTGCCAGCAGCGGACAATTCAATCAGCCCCAGCATTTT.

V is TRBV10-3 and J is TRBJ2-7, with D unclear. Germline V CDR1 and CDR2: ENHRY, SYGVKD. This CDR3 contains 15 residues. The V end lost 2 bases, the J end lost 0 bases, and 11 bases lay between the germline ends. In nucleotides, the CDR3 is TGTGCCATCAGTGAGGACGGTGAGAGCTCCTACGAGCAGTACTTC. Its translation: CAISEDGESSYEQYF.

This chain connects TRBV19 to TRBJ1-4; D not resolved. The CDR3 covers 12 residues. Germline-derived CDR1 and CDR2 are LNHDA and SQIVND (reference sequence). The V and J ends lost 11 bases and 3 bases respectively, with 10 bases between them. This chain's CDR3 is CAGSDANEKLFF. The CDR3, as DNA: TGTGCCGGTTCGGACGCTAATGAAAAACTGTTTTTT.

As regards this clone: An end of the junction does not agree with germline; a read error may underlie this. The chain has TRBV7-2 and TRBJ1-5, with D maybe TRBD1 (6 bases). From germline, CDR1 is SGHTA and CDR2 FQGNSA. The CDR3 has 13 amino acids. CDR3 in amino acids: CASGLQGNQPQHF. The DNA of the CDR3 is TGTGCCAGCGGCTTACAGGGTAATCAGCCCCAGCATTTT.

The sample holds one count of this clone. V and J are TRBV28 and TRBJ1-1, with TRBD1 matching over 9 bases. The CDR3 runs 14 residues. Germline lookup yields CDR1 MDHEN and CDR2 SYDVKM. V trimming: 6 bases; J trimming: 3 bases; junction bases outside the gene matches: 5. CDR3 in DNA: TGTGCCAGCAGACCCGGGACAGGGTACACTGAAGCTTTCTTT. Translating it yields CASRPGTGYTEAFF.

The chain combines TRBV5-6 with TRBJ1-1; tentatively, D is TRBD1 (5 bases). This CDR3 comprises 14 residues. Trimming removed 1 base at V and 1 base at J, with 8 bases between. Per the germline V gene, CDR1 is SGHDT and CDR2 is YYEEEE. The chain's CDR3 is CASSLPGSNTEAFF. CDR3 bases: TGTGCCAGCAGCTTGCCAGGGTCGAACACTGAAGCTTTCTTT. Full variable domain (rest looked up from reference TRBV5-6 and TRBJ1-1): DAGVTQSPTHLIKTRGQQVTLRCSPKSGHDTVSWYQQALGQGPQFIFQYYEEEERQRGNFPDRFSGHQFPNYSSELNVNALLLGDSALYLCASSLPGSNTEAFFGQGTRLTVV.

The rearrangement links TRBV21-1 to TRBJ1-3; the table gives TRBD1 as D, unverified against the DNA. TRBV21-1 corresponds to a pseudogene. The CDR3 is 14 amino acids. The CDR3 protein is CASKEHVSGNTIYF. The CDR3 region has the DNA TGTGCCAGCAAAGAACACGTCTCTGGAAACACCATATATTTT.